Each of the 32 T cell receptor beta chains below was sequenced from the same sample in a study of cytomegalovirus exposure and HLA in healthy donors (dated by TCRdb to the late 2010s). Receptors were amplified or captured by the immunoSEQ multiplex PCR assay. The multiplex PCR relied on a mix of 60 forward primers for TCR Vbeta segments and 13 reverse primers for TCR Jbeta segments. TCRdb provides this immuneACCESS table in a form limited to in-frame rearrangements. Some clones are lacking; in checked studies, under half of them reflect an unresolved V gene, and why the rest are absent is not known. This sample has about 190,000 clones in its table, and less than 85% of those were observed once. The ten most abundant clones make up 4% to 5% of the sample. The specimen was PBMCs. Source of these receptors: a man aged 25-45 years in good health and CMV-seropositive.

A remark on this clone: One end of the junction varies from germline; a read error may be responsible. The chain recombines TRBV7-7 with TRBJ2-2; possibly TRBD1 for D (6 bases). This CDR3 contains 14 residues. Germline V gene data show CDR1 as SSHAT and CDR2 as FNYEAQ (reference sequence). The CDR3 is CASSWTAATGELFF. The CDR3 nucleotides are TGTGCTAGCAGCTGGACAGCGGCCACCGGGGAGCTGTTTTTT.

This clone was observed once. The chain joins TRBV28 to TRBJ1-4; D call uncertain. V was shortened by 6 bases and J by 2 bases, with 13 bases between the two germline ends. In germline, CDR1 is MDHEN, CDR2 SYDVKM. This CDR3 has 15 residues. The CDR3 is CASRAGSLTNEKLFF. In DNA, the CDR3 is TGTGCCAGCAGGGCCGGGAGCCTCACTAATGAAAAACTGTTTTTT.

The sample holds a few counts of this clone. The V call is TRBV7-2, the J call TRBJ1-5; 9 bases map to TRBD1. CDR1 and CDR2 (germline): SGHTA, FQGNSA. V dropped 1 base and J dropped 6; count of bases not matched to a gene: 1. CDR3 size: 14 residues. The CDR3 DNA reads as TGTGCCAGCAGCTTAGGGGACAGGGTTCAGCCCCAGCATTTT. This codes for CASSLGDRVQPQHF.

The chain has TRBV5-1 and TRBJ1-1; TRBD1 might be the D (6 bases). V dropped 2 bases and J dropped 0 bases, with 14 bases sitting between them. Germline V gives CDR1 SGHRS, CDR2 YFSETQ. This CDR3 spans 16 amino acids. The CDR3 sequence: CASSLGQQRLNTEAFF. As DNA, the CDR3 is TGCGCCAGCAGCTTAGGACAGCAAAGATTGAACACTGAAGCTTTCTTT.

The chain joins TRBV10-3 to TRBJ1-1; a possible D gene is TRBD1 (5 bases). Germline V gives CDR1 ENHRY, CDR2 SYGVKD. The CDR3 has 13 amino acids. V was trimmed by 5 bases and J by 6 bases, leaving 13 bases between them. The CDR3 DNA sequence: TGTGCCATCAGTCCGAAAGGGGCGTCTGAAGCTTTCTTT. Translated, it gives CAISPKGASEAFF.

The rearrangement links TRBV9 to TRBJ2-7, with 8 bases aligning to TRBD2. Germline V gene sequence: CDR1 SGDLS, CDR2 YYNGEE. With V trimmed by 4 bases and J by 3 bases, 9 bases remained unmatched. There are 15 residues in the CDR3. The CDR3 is CASSRWAGGRYEQYF. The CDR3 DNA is TGTGCCAGCAGCCGCTGGGCGGGGGGACGCTACGAGCAGTACTTC.

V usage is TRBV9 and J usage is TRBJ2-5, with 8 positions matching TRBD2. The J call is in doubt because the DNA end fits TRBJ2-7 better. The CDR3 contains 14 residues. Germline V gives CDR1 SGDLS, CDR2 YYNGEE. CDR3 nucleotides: TGTGCCAGCAGCGAGGGGACTAGCTCCTACGAGCAGTACTTC. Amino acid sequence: CASSEGTSSYEQYF.

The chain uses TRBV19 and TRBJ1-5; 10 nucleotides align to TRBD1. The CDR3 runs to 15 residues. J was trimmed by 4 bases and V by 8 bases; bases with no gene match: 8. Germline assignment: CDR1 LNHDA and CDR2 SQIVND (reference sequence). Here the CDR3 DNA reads TGTGCCAGTTATCCTGGGACAGGGGCTAATCAGCCCCAGCATTTT. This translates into CASYPGTGANQPQHF.

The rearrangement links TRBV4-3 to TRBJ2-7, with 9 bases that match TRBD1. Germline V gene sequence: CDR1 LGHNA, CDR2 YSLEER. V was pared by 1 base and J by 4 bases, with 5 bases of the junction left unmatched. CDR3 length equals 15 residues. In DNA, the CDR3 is TGCGCCAGCAGCCAAGCCCCCGGGACAGGGTACGAGCAGTACTTC. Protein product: CASSQAPGTGYEQYF.

The CDR3 spells CASSSGGGGTGELFF. The CDR3 DNA sequence: TGTGCCAGCAGCTCCGGAGGCGGGGGCACCGGGGAGCTGTTTTTT. V usage is TRBV11-3 and J usage is TRBJ2-2, with 7 bases aligning to TRBD2. The CDR3 sequence is 15 residues long. Germline assignment: CDR1 SGHNT and CDR2 YENEEA. J was trimmed by 4 bases and V by 4 bases; bases with no gene match: 6.

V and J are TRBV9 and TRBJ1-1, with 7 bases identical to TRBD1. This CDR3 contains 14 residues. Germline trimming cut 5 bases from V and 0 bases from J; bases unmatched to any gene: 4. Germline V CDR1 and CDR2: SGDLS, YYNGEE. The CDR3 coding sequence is TGTGCCAGCAGTGAAACAGGGGTGAACACTGAAGCTTTCTTT. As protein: CASSETGVNTEAFF.

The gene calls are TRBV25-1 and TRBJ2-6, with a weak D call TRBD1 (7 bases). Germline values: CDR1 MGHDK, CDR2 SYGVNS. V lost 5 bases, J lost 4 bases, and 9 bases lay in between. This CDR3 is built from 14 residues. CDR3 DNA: TGTGCCAGCAGTCAGGGGGGAGGGGCCAACGTCCTGACTTTC. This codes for CASSQGGGANVLTF.

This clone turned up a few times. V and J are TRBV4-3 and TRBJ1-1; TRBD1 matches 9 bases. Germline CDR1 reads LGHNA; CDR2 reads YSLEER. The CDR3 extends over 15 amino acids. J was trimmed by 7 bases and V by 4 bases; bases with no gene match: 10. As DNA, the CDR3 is TGCGCCAGCAGCCGAGCCGGGACAGGGAAAATTGAAGCTTTCTTT. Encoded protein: CASSRAGTGKIEAFF.

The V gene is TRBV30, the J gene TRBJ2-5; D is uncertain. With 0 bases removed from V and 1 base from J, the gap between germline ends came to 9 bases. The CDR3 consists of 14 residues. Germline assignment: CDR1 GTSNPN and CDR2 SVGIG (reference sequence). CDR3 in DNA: TGTGCCTGGAGTGTTTATCCCCGCCAAGAGACCCAGTACTTC. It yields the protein CAWSVYPRQETQYF.

CDR3 sequence reads: CASRGNGQGVYGYTF. CDR3 bases: TGTGCCAGCAGGGGTAACGGACAGGGAGTCTATGGCTACACCTTC. This sequence joins TRBV5-6 and TRBJ1-2, with 8 bases lining up with TRBD1. This CDR3 contains 15 residues. Trimming took 5 bases from V and 4 from J; bases not matched to a gene: 10. Germline V CDR1 and CDR2: SGHDT, YYEEEE.

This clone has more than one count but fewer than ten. CDR3 bases: TGTGCCAGCTCACCGCCGACCGGACAGGGAAGCTCCTACGAGCAGTACTTC. Translation gives CASSPPTGQGSSYEQYF. The V gene is TRBV18, the J gene TRBJ2-7; 8 bases match TRBD1. Germline CDR1 KGHSH, CDR2 LQKENI. The ends lost 3 bases at V and 0 bases at J; junction bases unmatched: 10. This CDR3 has 17 amino acids.

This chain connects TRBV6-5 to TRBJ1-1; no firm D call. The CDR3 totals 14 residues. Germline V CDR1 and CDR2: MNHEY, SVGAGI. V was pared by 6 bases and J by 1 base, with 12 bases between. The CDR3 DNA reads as TGTGCCAGCAGGCACTCGGCGGGGAACACTGAAGCTTTCTTT. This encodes CASRHSAGNTEAFF.

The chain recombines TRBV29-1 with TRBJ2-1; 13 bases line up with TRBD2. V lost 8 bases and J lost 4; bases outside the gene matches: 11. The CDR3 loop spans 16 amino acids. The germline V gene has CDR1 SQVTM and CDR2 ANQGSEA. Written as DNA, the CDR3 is TGCAGCTTCTCGGGACTAGCGGGAATTGGTTACAATGAGCAGTTCTTC. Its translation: CSFSGLAGIGYNEQFF.

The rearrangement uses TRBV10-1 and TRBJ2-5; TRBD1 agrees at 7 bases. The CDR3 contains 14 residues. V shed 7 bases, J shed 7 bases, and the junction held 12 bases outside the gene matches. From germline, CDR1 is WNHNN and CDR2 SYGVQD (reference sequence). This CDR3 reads CASTPPGTALTQYF. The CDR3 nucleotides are TGCGCCAGCACCCCCCCCGGGACAGCGTTGACCCAGTACTTC.

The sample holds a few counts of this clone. The DNA for the CDR3 is TGCGCCAGCAGCCCGCAGACAGAATCCGGCTACACCTTC. This sequence encodes CASSPQTESGYTF. The rearrangement links TRBV5-1 to TRBJ1-2, with D possibly matching TRBD1 (5 bases). From germline, CDR1 is SGHRS and CDR2 YFSETQ. This CDR3 region has 13 residues. Trimming took 4 bases from V and 8 from J, leaving 15 bases between them.

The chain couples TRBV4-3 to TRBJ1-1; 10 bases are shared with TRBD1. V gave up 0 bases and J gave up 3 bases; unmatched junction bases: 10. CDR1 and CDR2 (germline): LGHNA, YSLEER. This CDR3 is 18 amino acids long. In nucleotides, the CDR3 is TGCGCCAGCAGCCAAGAGGGAGGCTGGACAGGGGGGGACACTGAAGCTTTCTTT. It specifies CASSQEGGWTGGDTEAFF.

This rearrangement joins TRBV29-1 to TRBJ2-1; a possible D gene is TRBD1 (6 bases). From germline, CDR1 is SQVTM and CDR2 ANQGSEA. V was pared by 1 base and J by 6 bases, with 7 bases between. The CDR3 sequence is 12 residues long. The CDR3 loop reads CSVEGRGNEQFF. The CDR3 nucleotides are TGCAGCGTTGAAGGCAGGGGCAATGAGCAGTTCTTC.

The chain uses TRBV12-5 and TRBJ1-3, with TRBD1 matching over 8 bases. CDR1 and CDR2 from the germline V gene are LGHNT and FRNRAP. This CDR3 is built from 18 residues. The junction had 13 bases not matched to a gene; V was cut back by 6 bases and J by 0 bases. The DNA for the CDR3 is TGTGCTAGTGGCTGGGCCACACAGGGGGGACTCTCTGGAAACACCATATATTTT. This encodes CASGWATQGGLSGNTIYF.

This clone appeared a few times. CDR3 loop: CALDRAEDTEAFF. The CDR3 DNA reads TGTGCCTTGGACAGGGCGGAGGACACTGAAGCTTTCTTT. The rearrangement links TRBV30 to TRBJ1-1, with 8 bases lining up with TRBD1. CDR3 length equals 13 residues. Trimming cost V 7 bases and J 3 bases; bases outside gene matches: 7. Germline V gives CDR1 GTSNPN, CDR2 SVGIG (reference sequence).

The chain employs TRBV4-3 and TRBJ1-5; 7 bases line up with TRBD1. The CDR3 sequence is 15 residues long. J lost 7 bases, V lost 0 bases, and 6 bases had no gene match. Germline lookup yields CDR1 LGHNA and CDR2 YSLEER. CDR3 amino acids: CASSQEQGVYQPQHF. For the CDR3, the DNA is TGCGCCAGCAGCCAAGAGCAGGGGGTTTACCAGCCCCAGCATTTT.

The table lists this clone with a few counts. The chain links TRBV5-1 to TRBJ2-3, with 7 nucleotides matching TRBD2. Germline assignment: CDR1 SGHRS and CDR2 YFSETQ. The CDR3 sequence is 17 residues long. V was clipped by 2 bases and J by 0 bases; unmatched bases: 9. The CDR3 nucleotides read TGCGCCAGCAGCTTCAGCGGGAATCCTCTAAGCACAGATACGCAGTATTTT. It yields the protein CASSFSGNPLSTDTQYF. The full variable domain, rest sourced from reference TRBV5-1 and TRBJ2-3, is KAGVTQTPRYLIKTRGQQVTLSCSPISGHRSVSWYQQTPGQGLQFLFEYFSETQRNKGNFPGRFSGRQFSNSRSEMNVSTLELGDSALYLCASSFSGNPLSTDTQYFGPGTRLTVL.

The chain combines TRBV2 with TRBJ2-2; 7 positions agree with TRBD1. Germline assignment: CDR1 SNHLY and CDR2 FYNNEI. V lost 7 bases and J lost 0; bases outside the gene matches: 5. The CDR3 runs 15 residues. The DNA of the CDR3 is TGTGCCAGCACCTCCGGGACAGCGAACACCGGGGAGCTGTTTTTT. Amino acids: CASTSGTANTGELFF.

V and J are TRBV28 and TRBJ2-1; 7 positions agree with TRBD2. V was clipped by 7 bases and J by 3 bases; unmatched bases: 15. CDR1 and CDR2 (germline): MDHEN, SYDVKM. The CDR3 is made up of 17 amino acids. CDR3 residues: CASNGGGGATSYNEQFF. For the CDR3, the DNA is TGTGCCAGCAACGGTGGCGGGGGTGCCACCAGCTACAATGAGCAGTTCTTC.

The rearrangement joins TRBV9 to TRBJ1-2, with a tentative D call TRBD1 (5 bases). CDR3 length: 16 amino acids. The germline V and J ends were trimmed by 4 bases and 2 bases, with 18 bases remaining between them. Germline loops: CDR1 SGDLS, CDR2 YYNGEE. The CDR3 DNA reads TGTGCCAGCAGCCCTTCGGGGGGGGTGACCAACTATGGCTACACCTTC. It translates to CASSPSGGVTNYGYTF.

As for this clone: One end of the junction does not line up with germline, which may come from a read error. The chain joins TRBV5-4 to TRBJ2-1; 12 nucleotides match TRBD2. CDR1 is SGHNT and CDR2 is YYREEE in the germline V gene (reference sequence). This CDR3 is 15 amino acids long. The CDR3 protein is CASTLAGGSYNEQLF. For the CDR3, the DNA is TGTGCCAGCACGCTAGCGGGAGGGTCCTACAATGAGCAGCTCTTC.

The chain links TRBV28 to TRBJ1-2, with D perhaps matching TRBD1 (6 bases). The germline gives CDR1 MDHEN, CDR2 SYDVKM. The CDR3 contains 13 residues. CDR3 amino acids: CAGGPASNYGYTF. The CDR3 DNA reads TGTGCGGGGGGGCCGGCCTCTAACTATGGCTACACCTTC.

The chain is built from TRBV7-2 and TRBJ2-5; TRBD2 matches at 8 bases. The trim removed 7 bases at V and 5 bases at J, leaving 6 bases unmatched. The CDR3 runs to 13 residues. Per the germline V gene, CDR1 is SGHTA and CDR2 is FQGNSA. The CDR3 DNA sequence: TGTGCCAGCACCCCCGGGAGGGGGGAGACCCAGTACTTC. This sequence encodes CASTPGRGETQYF.